This T cell receptor (beta chain) comes out of a study of patients and donors after allogeneic stem cell transplantation. This clonotype was seen a handful of times. MiXCR, run by TCRdb on the RT-PCR reads, gives a single entry per CDR3 protein. Among 900,000 to 1,000,000 distinct CDR3 sequences listed, around 17% were seen once. This receptor was taken from a human donor who was either an allogeneic HSCT recipient or a stem cell or donor lymphocyte infusion donor (not recorded which). It is not recorded whose cells these are; they may come from a transplant donor. Sequencing input: blood, either unsorted or a sorted T cell fraction (not recorded which).

CDR3 sequence (DNA): TGTGCCAGCAGCCAAGAAAAACTAGCGGGGGACAATGAGCAGTTCTTC. Its translation is CASSQEKLAGDNEQFF. The rearrangement uses TRBV4-2 and TRBJ2-1, with 11 bases aligning to TRBD2. The length of the CDR3 is 16 residues. V lost 0 bases, J lost 5 bases, and 3 bases stayed unmatched. Germline CDR1 reads LGHNA; CDR2 reads YNFKEQ.